The 29 T cell receptor beta chains below all came from one sample that was sequenced in a study of T cell responses to AZD1222 COVID-19 vaccine. Assay: immunoSEQ multiplex PCR; the TCRdb copy retains only in-frame clones and omits some. The sample lists approximately 150,000 clones; roughly nine tenths were seen once. The sequencing here drew on peripheral blood, taken on day 0 of AZD1222 vaccination. All receptors derive from an adult in good health.

About this clone itself: An end of the junction differs from the germline gene, which may be a read error. This rearrangement joins TRBV7-7 to TRBJ2-7; TRBD2 is a possible D gene (6 bases). Germline CDR1 reads SSHAT; CDR2 reads FNYEAQ (reference sequence). CDR3 length equals 15 residues. CDR3 bases: TGTGCTAGCAGCCCAGGGTGGGGGGTCTCCTACGAGCAGTACTTC. This sequence encodes CASSPGWGVSYEQYF.

The chain carries TRBV19 and TRBJ2-7, with D hard to call. The germline CDR1 and CDR2 sequences are LNHDA and SQIVND (reference sequence). The ends were cut back, 3 bases at V and 2 bases at J, with 14 bases in the middle. The CDR3 loop spans 15 amino acids. The CDR3 is CASSIDSNTAYEQYF. The DNA for the CDR3 is TGTGCCAGTAGTATTGATAGCAATACCGCCTACGAGCAGTACTTC.

The gene calls are TRBV5-6 and TRBJ2-3; D may match TRBD1 or TRBD2 (5 bases each). CDR3 length: 15 residues. Germline CDR1 is SGHDT and CDR2 is YYEEEE. The germline V and J ends were trimmed by 0 bases and 5 bases, with 13 bases remaining between them. CDR3 sequence (DNA): TGTGCCAGCAGCTTGGGGGTCAGGGCGGGAGATACGCAGTATTTT. It codes for CASSLGVRAGDTQYF.

The chain uses TRBV13 and TRBJ1-3; unclear D gene. The length of the CDR3 is 17 residues. Trimming removed 5 bases from V and 2 bases from J, with 19 bases in between. Germline V gene data show CDR1 as PRHDT and CDR2 as FYEKMQ (reference sequence). The DNA of the CDR3 is TGTGCCAGCAGCGTTCTCGGGTCAAAAGAACCTGGAAACACCATATATTTT. Amino acid sequence: CASSVLGSKEPGNTIYF.

V usage is TRBV7-3 and J usage is TRBJ2-7; 9 bases are a match to TRBD1. Germline V lookup: CDR1 SGHTA, CDR2 FQGTGA. The CDR3 totals 13 residues. Trimming at V came to 5 bases and at J to 7 bases, leaving 6 bases not matched to a gene. The CDR3 spells CASSPGTGSEQYF. CDR3 coding DNA: TGTGCCAGCAGCCCCGGGACAGGGTCAGAGCAGTACTTC.

The chain has TRBV5-4 and TRBJ2-1; 10 nucleotides match TRBD1. This CDR3 is 15 amino acids long. Germline CDR1 is SGHNT and CDR2 is YYREEE (reference sequence). Trimming cost V 2 bases and J 8 bases; bases outside gene matches: 7. The CDR3: CASSFGDRGGYEQFF. CDR3 coding DNA: TGTGCCAGCAGCTTTGGGGACAGGGGAGGCTATGAGCAGTTCTTC.

The chain combines TRBV3-1 (or the pseudogene TRBV3-2) with TRBJ2-4; 7 nucleotides agree with TRBD2. The junction had 5 bases not matched to a gene; V was cut back by 3 bases and J by 0 bases. Germline assignment: CDR1 LGHDT and CDR2 YNNKEL (reference sequence). The CDR3 is made up of 16 amino acids. The CDR3 sequence: CASSQGIAGAKNIQYF. The CDR3 nucleotides read TGTGCCAGCAGCCAGGGCATAGCGGGAGCCAAAAACATTCAGTACTTC.

The V gene is TRBV23-1, the J gene TRBJ1-1, with 7 bases fitting TRBD1. TRBV23-1 is sorted into the ORF group, with uncertain function. The CDR3 is 15 residues long. J was trimmed by 3 bases and V by 1 base; bases with no gene match: 5. The CDR3 DNA reads as TGCGCCAGCAGTCAATTACAGGGGAGGGACACTGAAGCTTTCTTT. Translated, it gives CASSQLQGRDTEAFF.

The chain uses TRBV19 and TRBJ2-7, with D perhaps TRBD2 (5 bases). V was shortened by 4 bases and J by 4 bases, with 11 bases between the two germline ends. Germline V gives CDR1 LNHDA, CDR2 SQIVND (reference sequence). The CDR3 has 13 residues. CDR3 DNA: TGTGCCAGTAGTACCGGGATACTATACGAGCAGTACTTC. Translated, it gives CASSTGILYEQYF.

The chain recombines TRBV29-1 with TRBJ2-7, with D hard to call. CDR3 length equals 13 residues. Germline V gene lookup returns CDR1 SQVTM and CDR2 ANQGSEA. Trimming took 5 bases from V and 0 from J, leaving 11 bases between them. CDR3 sequence: CSVRAGASYEQYF. The CDR3 DNA reads as TGCAGCGTTAGGGCAGGAGCCTCCTACGAGCAGTACTTC.

CDR3 nucleotide sequence: TGTGCCAGCAGCTTTGTGGGCTTCGGAAACACCATATATTTT. Its translation: CASSFVGFGNTIYF. The chain recombines TRBV7-9 with TRBJ1-3; no clear D gene. Trimming left V 3 bases short and J 4 bases short, with 10 bases between. CDR1 is SEHNR, CDR2 FQNEAQ, per germline (reference sequence). The CDR3 extends over 14 amino acids.

The J gene is TRBJ2-7, the V gene TRBV28, with D tentatively TRBD2 (6 bases). V was cut by 6 bases and J by 7 bases, with 19 bases left in between. The CDR3 extends over 14 amino acids. The germline V gene has CDR1 MDHEN and CDR2 SYDVKM. Written as DNA, the CDR3 is TGTGCCAGCAGCTACCCCGCGGGGCAGAGGGAGCAGTACTTC. This sequence encodes CASSYPAGQREQYF. Full variable domain (rest looked up from reference TRBV28 and TRBJ2-7): DVKVTQSSRYLVKRTGEKVFLECVQDMDHENMFWYRQDPGLGLRLIYFSYDVKMKEKGDIPEGYSVSREKKERFSLILESASTNQTSMYLCASSYPAGQREQYFGPGTRLTVT.

This rearrangement joins TRBV6-5 to TRBJ2-7; D possibly matches TRBD1 or TRBD2 (6 bases each). The germline V gene encodes CDR1 MNHEY and CDR2 SVGAGI. V lost 5 bases and J 5 bases, leaving 10 bases between the germline ends. The CDR3 loop spans 12 amino acids. The CDR3 protein is CASSPGGHEQYF. CDR3 coding DNA: TGTGCCAGCAGTCCCGGGGGCCACGAGCAGTACTTC.

This clone has only one observation. The chain recombines TRBV7-8 with TRBJ2-5; maybe TRBD2 (7 bases). Trimming took off 2 bases at V and 1 base at J, with 14 bases between the two ends. Germline CDR1 and CDR2: SGHVS and FQNEAQ. The CDR3 runs 16 residues. In DNA, the CDR3 is TGTGCCAGCAGCTTAAGGAGGGGGGGTTCCCAAGAGACCCAGTACTTC. Encoded protein: CASSLRRGGSQETQYF.

The chain joins TRBV4-3 to TRBJ1-1; no clear D gene. Germline V lookup: CDR1 LGHNA, CDR2 YSLEER. This CDR3 has 13 amino acids. V lost 2 bases and J lost 2, with 6 bases in between. The CDR3 protein is CASSQKDNTEAFF. The CDR3 nucleotides read TGCGCCAGCAGCCAAAAAGACAACACTGAAGCTTTCTTT.

This clone occurred a few times. This chain connects TRBV11-2 to TRBJ2-7; possible D gene TRBD2, 5 bases. This CDR3 has 15 amino acids. Trimming pared 3 bases from V and 3 bases from J, leaving 15 bases between. Per the germline V gene, CDR1 is SGHAT and CDR2 is FQNNGV. CDR3 coding DNA: TGTGCCAGCAGCTTGGACTCCAAGCACGTCTACGAGCAGTACTTC. As protein: CASSLDSKHVYEQYF.

The chain joins TRBV11-2 to TRBJ2-3; D gene uncertain. Germline loops: CDR1 SGHAT, CDR2 FQNNGV. The germline V and J ends were trimmed by 5 bases and 4 bases, with 16 bases remaining between them. This CDR3 region has 15 residues. This chain's CDR3 is CASSRRDQVSDTQYF. The CDR3 DNA reads TGTGCCAGCAGCCGAAGAGACCAGGTGTCAGATACGCAGTATTTT.

The rearrangement uses TRBV7-9 and TRBJ1-1; no definite D call. The CDR3 consists of 14 residues. Trimming shortened V by 6 bases and J by 4 bases, and 15 bases separated the two germline ends. Germline V CDR1 and CDR2: SEHNR, FQNEAQ (reference sequence). CDR3 nucleotides: TGTGCCAGCAGTTTCTCGCGGACGGGCACTGAAGCTTTCTTT. This gives the protein CASSFSRTGTEAFF. Supplemented by reference TRBV7-9 and TRBJ1-1, the full variable domain reads DTGVSQNPRHKITKRGQNVTFRCDPISEHNRLYWYRQTLGQGPEFLTYFQNEAQLEKSRLLSDRFSAERPKGSFSTLEIQRTEQGDSAMYLCASSFSRTGTEAFFGQGTRLTVV.

J is TRBJ2-1 and V is TRBV19, with 8 bases matching TRBD2. The CDR3 contains 16 residues. J gave up 2 bases and V 4 bases, and 7 bases lay outside the gene matches. Per germline, CDR1 LNHDA and CDR2 SQIVND (reference sequence). The chain's CDR3 is CASSSALAGPYNEQFF. In DNA, the CDR3 is TGTGCCAGTAGTAGCGCCTTAGCGGGACCCTACAATGAGCAGTTCTTC. Based on the CDR3 plus reference TRBV19 and TRBJ2-1, the full variable domain is DGGITQSPKYLFRKEGQNVTLSCEQNLNHDAMYWYRQDPGQGLRLIYYSQIVNDFQKGDIAEGYSVSREKKESFPLTVTSAQKNPTAFYLCASSSALAGPYNEQFFGPGTRLTVL.

The chain links TRBV5-1 to TRBJ2-1, with TRBD2 matching over 7 bases. The CDR3 totals 15 residues. V was clipped by 4 bases and J by 7 bases; unmatched bases: 11. Germline V gives CDR1 SGHRS, CDR2 YFSETQ. The chain's CDR3 is CASSLAGLAVNEQFF. The CDR3 DNA reads TGCGCCAGCAGCCTGGCAGGTCTAGCGGTGAATGAGCAGTTCTTC.

This chain links TRBV12-5 with TRBJ1-2; D is perhaps TRBD1 (6 bases). Deletions cut 1 base from V and 4 bases from J, with 7 bases between. The CDR3 consists of 13 residues. Germline CDR1 LGHNT, CDR2 FRNRAP. The CDR3 loop is CASGLGTAYGYTF. In DNA, the CDR3 is TGTGCTAGTGGTTTGGGGACAGCCTATGGCTACACCTTC.

The genes are TRBV6-5 and TRBJ1-3; D unresolved. V was cut by 7 bases and J by 2 bases, with 12 bases left in between. This CDR3 contains 14 residues. Germline values: CDR1 MNHEY, CDR2 SVGAGI. The CDR3 loop reads CASTQAVAGNTIYF. CDR3 sequence (DNA): TGTGCCAGCACCCAAGCAGTGGCTGGAAACACCATATATTTT.

V usage is TRBV3-1 (or the pseudogene TRBV3-2) and J usage is TRBJ2-7, with D possibly being TRBD2 (5 bases). Per the germline V gene, CDR1 is LGHDT and CDR2 is YNNKEL (reference sequence). V was trimmed by 0 bases and J by 2 bases, leaving 11 bases between them. The CDR3 runs to 15 residues. The CDR3 nucleotides read TGTGCCAGCAGCCAAGATCCAAGCGGCGCCTACGAGCAGTACTTC. It translates to CASSQDPSGAYEQYF.

Remarks on this clone: Other DNA sequences in the sample encode the same CDR3. V usage is TRBV3-1 (or the pseudogene TRBV3-2) and J usage is TRBJ2-7; TRBD2 might be the D (6 bases). The CDR3 sequence is 13 residues long. V shed 3 bases and J shed 6 bases, with 12 bases lying between them. Germline-derived CDR1 and CDR2 are LGHDT and YNNKEL (reference sequence). The CDR3 protein is CASSQGLGGEQYF. As DNA, the CDR3 is TGTGCCAGCAGCCAGGGACTCGGGGGCGAGCAGTACTTC.

This chain joins TRBV5-6 and TRBJ2-7; TRBD2 agrees at 7 bases. V was pared by 2 bases and J by 2 bases, with 19 bases of the junction left unmatched. The CDR3 length is 19 residues. Germline V lookup: CDR1 SGHDT, CDR2 YYEEEE. The CDR3 nucleotides are TGTGCCAGCAGCTTCTCGATTGGGGGGGATTCCATCCTCGCCTACGAGCAGTACTTC. Translating it yields CASSFSIGGDSILAYEQYF.

The chain combines TRBV28 with TRBJ1-5; 7 bases match TRBD1. This CDR3 spans 16 amino acids. The germline CDR1 and CDR2 sequences are MDHEN and SYDVKM. V shed 2 bases, J shed 3 bases, and the junction held 7 bases outside the gene matches. Here the CDR3 reads CASSLVDRALNQPQHF. CDR3 sequence (DNA): TGTGCCAGCAGTTTAGTTGACAGGGCTCTCAATCAGCCCCAGCATTTT.

Only one count was recorded for this clone. This chain connects TRBV4-1 to TRBJ1-1; D not certain. Trimming stripped 4 bases from V and 0 bases from J, with 21 bases between. CDR3 size: 18 residues. The germline CDR1 and CDR2 sequences are MGHRA and YSYEKL. The CDR3 protein is CASSRLPSSLGMNTEAFF. The CDR3 DNA reads TGCGCCAGCAGCCGTCTCCCCTCGTCGTTGGGGATGAACACTGAAGCTTTCTTT.

The chain couples TRBV5-1 to TRBJ2-5; TRBD1 might be the D (5 bases). Germline CDR1 is SGHRS and CDR2 is YFSETQ. The CDR3 extends over 13 amino acids. Trimming shortened V by 3 bases and J by 5 bases, and 11 bases separated the two germline ends. The CDR3 region has the DNA TGCGCCAGCAGCTCCAGGGTGGCGGAGACCCAGTACTTC. This translates into CASSSRVAETQYF.

V usage is TRBV9 and J usage is TRBJ1-2, with TRBD1 matching 10 bases. The CDR3 is made up of 17 amino acids. CDR1 and CDR2 from the germline V gene are SGDLS and YYNGEE. Germline trimming cut 4 bases from V and 3 bases from J; bases unmatched to any gene: 12. CDR3 loop: CASSPGEGTGAYYGYTF. The CDR3 coding sequence is TGTGCCAGCAGCCCCGGAGAAGGGACAGGGGCTTACTATGGCTACACCTTC.